This T cell receptor (beta chain) was captured by sequencing in a study of beta chain features in type 1 diabetes. Background on the study: The study examined roughly 100 million sorted cells across all samples. Broader study findings: Patients' naive, central memory and regulatory TCRB repertoires appeared more alike than those of healthy donors. More deletions and fewer insertions at VDJ junctions were seen in type 1 diabetes patients. cDNA-based sequencing might over-represent cells highly expressing TCR.

The CDR3 runs to 14 residues. V shed 1 base and J shed 2 bases, with 7 bases lying between them. CDR1 MRHNA and CDR2 SNTAGT come from the germline V gene. With regard to this clone: Antigen unknown.

The sequenced template was cDNA made from the entire isolated RNA. The repertoire was sequenced with immunoSEQ multiplex PCR; TCRdb's copy has only in-frame clones and lacks some. Of about 290,000 clones detected, around 7.3% appear once; the ten largest clones hold about 0.93%. The sequence came from a woman aged 18-29 years in good health. V and J are TRBV6-4 and TRBJ2-3; TRBD2 is a possible D gene (6 bases). The specimen sequenced was central memory CD4+ T cells from blood. CDR3 region: CASSDLADTDTQYF. CDR3 sequence (DNA): TGTGCCAGCAGTGACTTAGCGGACACAGATACGCAGTATTTT.